The rows below give T cell receptor beta chains drawn from one sample of a study of blood T cell repertoires in COVID-19. Sequencing used immunoSEQ multiplex PCR; TCRdb keeps in-frame clones, though not all of them. This sample has 500,000 to 600,000 clones, with around nine tenths found just once. Sequencing was carried out using peripheral blood. Receptors were obtained from a woman aged 45-65 years with COVID-19, enrolled during active disease. CDR3s include the opening cysteine and the closing phenylalanine or tryptophan. Fields, in order: CDR3 DNA, CDR3 protein, D gene, clone size, V gene, J gene. A D gene is named only where the DNA matches it firmly. Part of the rows lack a size; the others show once, few, many or a class for expanded clones.

cdr3_nt: TGTGCCAGCAGTTACTCTGACAGGGGGCAGCAGCCCCAGCATTTT; cdr3_aa: CASSYSDRGQQPQHF; d_call: TRBD1; clone_size: .; v_call: TRBV6-6; j_call: TRBJ1-5
cdr3_nt: TGTGCCAGCAGTCGAAACCTTGGGACAGGGGGCTCGGGAGCTTTCTTT; cdr3_aa: CASSRNLGTGGSGAFF; d_call: TRBD1; clone_size: .; v_call: TRBV28; j_call: TRBJ1-1
cdr3_nt: TGTGCCAGCAGAGGGGACACCGGGGAGCTGTTTTTT; cdr3_aa: CASRGDTGELFF; d_call: .; clone_size: .; v_call: TRBV11-3; j_call: TRBJ2-2
cdr3_nt: TGCGCCAGCGAAGAGTCGGGGTTAGGCGAGCAGTACTTC; cdr3_aa: CASEESGLGEQYF; d_call: .; clone_size: .; v_call: TRBV5-1; j_call: TRBJ2-7
cdr3_nt: TGTGCCAGCACCTTCAGCCCGGTAGCGGGGGACGAGCAGTACTTC; cdr3_aa: CASTFSPVAGDEQYF; d_call: TRBD2; clone_size: .; v_call: TRBV9; j_call: TRBJ2-7
cdr3_nt: TGTGCCAGCAGCCCCCGACTAGACTCCTACGAGCAGTACTTC; cdr3_aa: CASSPRLDSYEQYF; d_call: .; clone_size: .; v_call: TRBV9; j_call: TRBJ2-7
cdr3_nt: TGTGCCAGCAGCCTTACACTACCGGGGTTTGACGGTGGGGTCGGAGCTTTCTTT; cdr3_aa: CASSLTLPGFDGGVGAFF; d_call: .; clone_size: .; v_call: TRBV4-2; j_call: TRBJ1-1
cdr3_nt: TGTGCCAGCAGTATAGGACAGGGGGCGGGGGAGCAGTACTTC; cdr3_aa: CASSIGQGAGEQYF; d_call: TRBD1; clone_size: .; v_call: TRBV28; j_call: TRBJ2-7
cdr3_nt: TGTGCCAGCAGCTTAGAGGACAGGGAAGATGTACGTAACTATGGCTACACCTTC; cdr3_aa: CASSLEDREDVRNYGYTF; d_call: TRBD1; clone_size: .; v_call: TRBV7-2; j_call: TRBJ1-2
cdr3_nt: TGTGCCAGCAGCTTAGGGGGCACTGGAAACACCATATATTTT; cdr3_aa: CASSLGGTGNTIYF; d_call: .; clone_size: once; v_call: TRBV7-3; j_call: TRBJ1-3
cdr3_nt: TGTGCCAGCAGCCCCAAGACAGGGGCCACTAATGAAAAACTGTTTTTT; cdr3_aa: CASSPKTGATNEKLFF; d_call: TRBD1; clone_size: .; v_call: TRBV3-1/TRBV3-2; j_call: TRBJ1-4
cdr3_nt: TGTGCCAGTAGTATCCAGGGTCTCCATGAGCAGTTCTTC; cdr3_aa: CASSIQGLHEQFF; d_call: .; clone_size: .; v_call: TRBV19; j_call: TRBJ2-1
cdr3_nt: TGTGCCAGCAGTAAGAACCTCGGGACAGGGGTTTCACCCCTCCACTTT; cdr3_aa: CASSKNLGTGVSPLHF; d_call: TRBD1; clone_size: .; v_call: TRBV6-6; j_call: TRBJ1-6
cdr3_nt: TGCGCCAGCAGCTTGCAGGGAGGAGGAAACACCATATATTTT; cdr3_aa: CASSLQGGGNTIYF; d_call: .; clone_size: .; v_call: TRBV5-1; j_call: TRBJ1-3
cdr3_nt: TGTGCCAGCAGCTTAGGGGACAGACCGAACACTGAAGCTTTCTTT; cdr3_aa: CASSLGDRPNTEAFF; d_call: .; clone_size: .; v_call: TRBV13; j_call: TRBJ1-1
cdr3_nt: TGTGCCAGCAGCGGGGCAGGGGTCACAGATACGCAGTATTTT; cdr3_aa: CASSGAGVTDTQYF; d_call: .; clone_size: .; v_call: TRBV5-4; j_call: TRBJ2-3
cdr3_nt: TGTGCCAGCAAGCCAGGGAATCACTATGGCTACACCTTC; cdr3_aa: CASKPGNHYGYTF; d_call: .; clone_size: .; v_call: TRBV6-6; j_call: TRBJ1-2